These 32 T cell receptor beta chains share one sample of origin, sequenced in a study of identical twins. Via MiXCR, TCRdb re-called the 5' RACE reads, giving one row per CDR3 protein. This sample carries around 250,000 distinct CDR3 sequences, 5.5% to 7% of them seen once, and the ten largest clones take 3% to 4%. Separately, the same data were catalogued under a study of yellow fever vaccine responses in identical twins.

Sequenced input: memory (CD45RO+) T cells sorted from blood. The receptors were gathered from a woman between 18 and 29 years old in good health.

In this sample, this clonotype is medium-sized. This sequence joins TRBV12-3 or TRBV12-4 and TRBJ2-5, with D tentatively TRBD2 (5 bases). V was shortened by 5 bases and J by 3 bases, with 16 bases between the two germline ends. There are 15 residues in the CDR3. The DNA for the CDR3 is TGTGCCAGCAGTAAAAGTGAGGGCGAAAAAGAGACCCAGTACTTC. Its protein product is CASSKSEGEKETQYF.

The chain couples TRBV3-1 to TRBJ1-1, with a tentative D call TRBD1 (6 bases). The V gene lost 5 bases and the J gene lost 4 bases, with 23 bases spanning the gap. The CDR3 has 17 residues. CDR1 and CDR2 from the germline V gene are LGHDT and YNNKEL (reference sequence). CDR3 sequence: CASSNPGAGAVGTEAFF. CDR3 in DNA: TGTGCCAGCAGCAATCCTGGGGCAGGGGCTGTGGGCACTGAAGCTTTCTTT. The whole variable domain, filled in from reference TRBV3-1 and TRBJ1-1, reads DTAVSQTPKYLVTQMGNDKSIKCEQNLGHDTMYWYKQDSKKFLKIMFSYNNKELIINETVPNRFSPKSPDKAHLNLHINSLELGDSAVYFCASSNPGAGAVGTEAFFGQGTRLTVV.

The rearrangement uses TRBV20-1 and TRBJ2-7, with D possibly TRBD2 on 7 matching bases. Germline V CDR1 and CDR2: DFQATT, SNEGSKA (reference sequence). Trimming took off 2 bases at V and 11 bases at J, with 16 bases between the two ends. This CDR3 is built from 12 residues. CDR3 sequence: CSARNEGGPEYF. In DNA form, the CDR3 reads TGCAGTGCTAGAAACGAGGGGGGGCCAGAGTACTTC.

The chain recombines TRBV10-3 with TRBJ2-7, with a possible D match to TRBD1 (6 bases). The CDR3 spans 14 residues. Germline CDR1 and CDR2: ENHRY and SYGVKD. V was pared by 3 bases and J by 2 bases, with 11 bases between. The DNA of the CDR3 is TGTGCCATCAGTGACGACAGGCCTCCCTACGAGCAGTACTTC. As protein: CAISDDRPPYEQYF.

This clonotype was seen at least ten times. The CDR3 region is CASKGLAGGFSYNEQFF. CDR3 coding DNA: TGTGCCAGCAAGGGACTAGCGGGAGGGTTCTCCTACAATGAGCAGTTCTTC. This chain links TRBV2 with TRBJ2-1, with 16 bases lining up with TRBD2. The CDR3 is 17 amino acids. J gave up 0 bases and V 7 bases, and 3 bases lay outside the gene matches. The germline V gene has CDR1 SNHLY and CDR2 FYNNEI.

V gene TRBV10-3 combines with J gene TRBJ2-5; TRBD1 matches at 8 bases. CDR3 length: 14 amino acids. V trimming: 7 bases; J trimming: 3 bases; junction bases outside the gene matches: 7. Germline V gene lookup returns CDR1 ENHRY and CDR2 SYGVKD. The CDR3 region has the DNA TGTGCCATCAAGGTGCAGGGGGCGGAAGAGACCCAGTACTTC. This codes for CAIKVQGAEETQYF.

This clonotype showed up just a few times. The chain uses TRBV5-1 and TRBJ2-1, with D possibly matching TRBD1 (6 bases). Trimming cost V 0 bases and J 5 bases, with 6 bases left between them. The CDR3 length is 13 residues. Germline lookup yields CDR1 SGHRS and CDR2 YFSETQ. As DNA, the CDR3 is TGCGCCAGCAGCTTGGACAGGGACAATGAGCAGTTCTTC. Amino acids: CASSLDRDNEQFF.

This clonotype showed up many times. This rearrangement joins TRBV7-9 to TRBJ2-3; TRBD2 matches at 8 bases. The J segment lost 3 bases and the V segment lost 5 bases, leaving 7 bases of the junction unmatched. The CDR3 has 15 residues. Germline V gene lookup returns CDR1 SEHNR and CDR2 FQNEAQ (reference sequence). For the CDR3, the DNA is TGTGCCAGCAGCCGGGGGGGGGGCAGAACAGATACGCAGTATTTT. Translated: CASSRGGGRTDTQYF.

Ten or more counts support this clonotype. The gene calls are TRBV12-3 or TRBV12-4 and TRBJ1-5; D may be TRBD1 (6 bases). The V and J ends lost 7 bases and 0 bases respectively, with 13 bases between them. The CDR3 contains 15 residues. This CDR3 is CASTPDSYSNQPQHF. The CDR3 nucleotides are TGTGCCAGCACTCCGGACAGTTATAGCAATCAGCCCCAGCATTTT.

This clonotype was found a few times. This chain joins TRBV19 and TRBJ2-7; perhaps TRBD1 as D (7 bases). V shed 7 bases and J shed 3 bases, with 13 bases lying between them. The CDR3 is 13 residues long. Germline CDR1 and CDR2: LNHDA and SQIVND (reference sequence). The CDR3 coding sequence is TGTGCCAGTACCAGGGGGGCTGACTACGAGCAGTACTTC. Its translation: CASTRGADYEQYF.

This clonotype was seen many times. The chain links TRBV10-3 to TRBJ2-3, with TRBD1 as a possible D gene (6 bases). The CDR3 spans 14 residues. CDR1 is ENHRY, CDR2 SYGVKD, per germline. Trimming left V 10 bases short and J 2 bases short, with 16 bases between. In DNA form, the CDR3 reads TGTGCCACCAGGGGTAGTGGGAACACAGATACGCAGTATTTT. Translation: CATRGSGNTDTQYF.

This clonotype was picked up a small number of times. The chain is built from TRBV24-1 and TRBJ2-1, with 8 nucleotides matching TRBD2. Germline V gene data show CDR1 as KGHDR and CDR2 as SFDVKD. The trim removed 4 bases at V and 7 bases at J, leaving 14 bases unmatched. The CDR3 contains 17 residues. The CDR3: CATSDDRTSQVTNEQFF. The CDR3 DNA sequence: TGTGCCACCAGTGACGACAGGACTAGCCAAGTCACAAATGAGCAGTTCTTC.

This clonotype has just a few counts. The chain couples TRBV28 to TRBJ2-2, with TRBD2 identical over 8 bases. CDR1 MDHEN and CDR2 SYDVKM come from the germline V gene. The CDR3 has 17 residues. Germline trimming cut 2 bases from V and 4 bases from J; bases unmatched to any gene: 9. This CDR3 reads CASSLGGGGFLTGELFF. The CDR3 bases are TGTGCCAGCAGTTTAGGAGGCGGGGGGTTCCTCACCGGGGAGCTGTTTTTT.

This clonotype has a handful of counts. The chain employs TRBV2 and TRBJ2-1; 9 bases align to TRBD2. The CDR3 is 16 residues long. Germline V gene sequence: CDR1 SNHLY, CDR2 FYNNEI. The J segment lost 7 bases and the V segment lost 2 bases, leaving 9 bases of the junction unmatched. CDR3 bases: TGTGCCAGCAGTGAAAGTCGTAGCGGGAGTTTAAATGAGCAGTTCTTC. This translates into CASSESRSGSLNEQFF. The variable domain in full, completed from reference TRBV2 and TRBJ2-1, reads EPEVTQTPSHQVTQMGQEVILRCVPISNHLYFYWYRQILGQKVEFLVSFYNNEISEKSEIFDDQFSVERPDGSNFTLKIRSTKLEDSAMYFCASSESRSGSLNEQFFGPGTRLTVL.

This rearrangement joins TRBV15 to TRBJ2-7, with TRBD1 matching over 7 bases. The CDR3 spans 14 residues. V shed 4 bases and J 6 bases; nucleotides not matched to a gene: 9. Per germline, CDR1 LNHNV and CDR2 YYDKDF (reference sequence). CDR3 protein: CATSIRDRGSEQYV. DNA of the CDR3: TGTGCCACCAGCATCCGGGACAGAGGATCCGAGCAGTACGTC.

The rearrangement links TRBV6-1 to TRBJ2-3, with 7 bases fitting TRBD2. CDR3 length equals 16 residues. Trimming at V came to 1 base and at J to 4 bases, leaving 8 bases not matched to a gene. The germline V gene encodes CDR1 MNHNS and CDR2 SASEGT. The CDR3 protein is CASSEELGGVADTQYF. In DNA form, the CDR3 reads TGTGCCAGCAGTGAAGAGTTGGGGGGGGTGGCAGATACGCAGTATTTT.

In its sample, this clonotype was seen a few times. V usage is TRBV5-1 and J usage is TRBJ2-3; the D gene could be TRBD1 or TRBD2 (5 bases each). Germline assignment: CDR1 SGHRS and CDR2 YFSETQ. CDR3 size: 15 residues. Trimming stripped 0 bases from V and 2 bases from J, with 10 bases between. The CDR3 sequence: CASSLDGDHTDTQYF. The CDR3 DNA sequence: TGCGCCAGCAGCTTGGACGGGGACCACACAGATACGCAGTATTTT.

This clonotype was observed many times. This chain connects TRBV2 to TRBJ1-1; 8 positions agree with TRBD1. Trimming removed 5 bases from V and 3 bases from J; junction bases left unmatched: 17. Germline V lookup: CDR1 SNHLY, CDR2 FYNNEI. This CDR3 has 18 residues. This CDR3 reads CASSYNPAGGIGDTEAFF. Here the CDR3 DNA reads TGTGCCAGCAGTTATAACCCCGCAGGGGGCATAGGGGACACTGAAGCTTTCTTT.

The V gene is TRBV27, the J gene TRBJ2-5, with D maybe TRBD1 (5 bases). CDR3 length: 14 amino acids. Germline assignment: CDR1 MNHEY and CDR2 SMNVEV (reference sequence). The V gene lost 6 bases and the J gene lost 1 base, with 12 bases spanning the gap. The CDR3 DNA reads as TGTGCCAGCAGCATTGCAGGGATCCAAGAGACCCAGTACTTC. This encodes CASSIAGIQETQYF.

Many counts were recorded for this clonotype. The chain couples TRBV24-1 to TRBJ2-1, with TRBD2 matching over 7 bases. The CDR3 totals 16 residues. Germline-derived CDR1 and CDR2 are KGHDR and SFDVKD. The V gene end was trimmed by 4 bases and the J gene end by 5 bases; junction bases not matched to a gene: 10. In DNA form, the CDR3 reads TGTGCCACCAGTGACCCCAAAGCGGGAATCAACAATGAGCAGTTCTTC. Translated, it gives CATSDPKAGINNEQFF.

The chain uses TRBV5-5 and TRBJ1-5; D gene unclear. The CDR3 is made up of 13 amino acids. V was trimmed by 4 bases and J by 3 bases, leaving 8 bases between them. CDR1 SGHKS and CDR2 YYEKEE come from the germline V gene (reference sequence). The CDR3 DNA follows: TGTGCCAGCAGCCCGGCGGCCAATCAGCCCCAGCATTTT. This encodes CASSPAANQPQHF.

In this sample, this clonotype turned up a few times. The V gene is TRBV20-1, the J gene TRBJ2-3, with 9 nucleotides matching TRBD2. CDR1 and CDR2 from the germline V gene are DFQATT and SNEGSKA (reference sequence). The J segment lost 4 bases and the V segment lost 6 bases, leaving 11 bases of the junction unmatched. The CDR3 is 15 amino acids. Written as DNA, the CDR3 is TGCAGTGCAACGATAGCGGGAGTACGTGCAGATACGCAGTATTTT. Translating it yields CSATIAGVRADTQYF.

At least ten counts were recorded for this clonotype. This CDR3 reads CASSQEPRANYGYTF. CDR3 nucleotides: TGCGCCAGCAGCCAAGAGCCTAGGGCTAACTATGGCTACACCTTC. The chain has TRBV4-1 and TRBJ1-2, with D unclear. CDR3 length: 15 residues. V was clipped by 0 bases and J by 0 bases, with 8 bases between them. CDR1 is MGHRA, CDR2 YSYEKL, per germline.

This clonotype was detected ten times or more. The rearrangement joins TRBV12-3 or TRBV12-4 to TRBJ1-5; D unresolved. V dropped 3 bases and J dropped 7 bases, with 10 bases sitting between them. The CDR3 contains 13 residues. CDR3 sequence (DNA): TGTGCCAGCAGTTTTACGGCGGAACAGCCCCAGCATTTT. Protein product: CASSFTAEQPQHF.

This clonotype was detected ten times or more. CDR3 region: CAISERTSRVTDTQYF. DNA of the CDR3: TGTGCCATCAGTGAGCGAACCTCACGAGTCACAGATACGCAGTATTTT. The J gene is TRBJ2-3, the V gene TRBV10-3, with unresolved D. The V gene's germline CDR1 is ENHRY and CDR2 SYGVKD. The CDR3 consists of 16 residues. Between the trimmed V and J ends, which lost 2 bases and 2 bases, there was a span of 14 bases.

The table lists this clonotype with many counts. The rearrangement links TRBV5-1 to TRBJ2-1; the match to TRBD2 covers 9 bases. Germline values: CDR1 SGHRS, CDR2 YFSETQ. There are 16 residues in the CDR3. Trimming at V came to 1 base and at J to 2 bases, leaving 4 bases not matched to a gene. The CDR3 here is CASSLSGGGAYNEQFF. The CDR3, as DNA: TGCGCCAGCAGCTTGTCTGGCGGGGGGGCCTACAATGAGCAGTTCTTC.

The genes are TRBV7-9 and TRBJ2-7, with TRBD1 matching 7 bases. CDR1 is SEHNR and CDR2 is FQNEAQ in the germline V gene (reference sequence). V trimming: 4 bases; J trimming: 5 bases; junction bases outside the gene matches: 8. The CDR3 is made up of 14 amino acids. CDR3 amino acids: CASSSTGFNHEQYF. DNA of the CDR3: TGTGCCAGCAGCTCGACAGGGTTTAATCACGAGCAGTACTTC. The variable domain in full, completed from reference TRBV7-9 and TRBJ2-7, reads DTGVSQNPRHKITKRGQNVTFRCDPISEHNRLYWYRQTLGQGPEFLTYFQNEAQLEKSRLLSDRFSAERPKGSFSTLEIQRTEQGDSAMYLCASSSTGFNHEQYFGPGTRLTVT.

The V call is TRBV20-1, the J call TRBJ2-2, with 8 bases aligning to TRBD1. Germline V gene data show CDR1 as DFQATT and CDR2 as SNEGSKA (reference sequence). This CDR3 region has 17 residues. Trimming took 1 base from V and 1 from J; bases not matched to a gene: 8. CDR3 sequence: CSARAPWTGQNTGELFF. CDR3 bases: TGCAGTGCTAGAGCCCCCTGGACAGGGCAGAACACCGGGGAGCTGTTTTTT.

This clonotype was detected ten times or more. The J gene is TRBJ1-1, the V gene TRBV12-3 or TRBV12-4; D not resolved. V dropped 6 bases and J dropped 6 bases, with 14 bases sitting between them. The CDR3 runs 13 residues. The CDR3 nucleotides are TGTGCCAGCAGCTTGAGGCAGTTGGCTGAAGCTTTCTTT. Amino acids: CASSLRQLAEAFF.

This rearrangement joins TRBV27 to TRBJ2-6, with a tentative D call TRBD1 (6 bases). Germline values: CDR1 MNHEY, CDR2 SMNVEV (reference sequence). The CDR3 spans 17 residues. Trimming took off 3 bases at V and 1 base at J, with 13 bases between the two ends. Here the CDR3 DNA reads TGTGCCAGCAGTTTGTCCAGGGGAGCATCTGGGGCCAACGTCCTGACTTTC. It is translated as CASSLSRGASGANVLTF.

The CDR3 reads CASSELAGGPNEQFF. As DNA, the CDR3 is TGTGCCAGCAGTGAATTGGCGGGGGGGCCAAATGAGCAGTTCTTC. This chain uses TRBV6-1 with TRBJ2-1, with TRBD2 matching over 9 bases. The CDR3 has 15 residues. Germline assignment: CDR1 MNHNS and CDR2 SASEGT. The V and J ends lost 2 bases and 7 bases, in that order; junction bases with no gene match: 6.

This clonotype was seen at least ten times. The chain has TRBV12-3 or TRBV12-4 and TRBJ1-5, with unresolved D. The CDR3 length is 13 residues. Trimming shortened V by 6 bases and J by 1 base, and 7 bases separated the two germline ends. The CDR3, as DNA: TGTGCCAGCAGAACCGACAGCAATCAGCCCCAGCATTTT. This sequence encodes CASRTDSNQPQHF.